This TCR beta chain was sequenced in a study of OX40 agonist ivuxolimab in advanced cancers. Overall study context: Therapy given before enrollment (anti-PD-1, anti-PD-L1 or anti-CTLA-4) was allowed, and 35% to 45% had some.

Researchers took blood at baseline, on cycle 4 day 1, and on cycle 7 day 1. As concerns this clone: The antigen is undetermined.

Deletions cut 5 bases from V and 1 base from J, with 15 bases between. This CDR3 contains 16 residues. Germline CDR1 and CDR2: SGHVT and SQSDAQ. Measured with immunoSEQ multiplex PCR; TCRdb has only the in-frame clones, and not every one. The sample shows 65,000 to 95,000 clones, 80% to 90% of them seen only once. General observations from the study: The mean number of expanded clones was higher in CD8+ T cells than in CD4+.

The chain joins TRBV7-4 to TRBJ1-5; possibly TRBD1 for D (5 bases). Sequenced material: CD4+ or CD8+ T cells sorted from blood, taken in a trial of the OX40 agonist ivuxolimab. The receptor was derived from an adult with an advanced solid tumor such as melanoma, head and neck, liver or kidney cancer. CDR3 region: CASSPSGRGSNQPQHF. CDR3 sequence (DNA): TGTGCCAGCAGCCCAAGCGGACGGGGCAGCAATCAGCCCCAGCATTTT.